The source of this T cell receptor (beta chain) is a study of T cell responses to AZD1222 COVID-19 vaccine. About this clone: No antigen is known for it.

Points from the study as a whole: Reportedly, nearly half of unique spike TCRs recognized epitopes outside B.1.351/B.1.1.7 mutations. White British donors predominated, females outnumbered males, and clonal diversity was possibly underestimated. Researchers took repertoire samples only after the peak T cell response had come.

The V end was cut by 2 bases, the J end by 7 bases, with 15 bases between. Germline V gene lookup returns CDR1 MNHNY and CDR2 SVGAGI (reference sequence). The CDR3 is made up of 16 amino acids. Using immunoSEQ multiplex PCR, the repertoire was profiled, and TCRdb retains in-frame clones only, with some absent. In the table there are more than 150,000 clones, around 86% of which are singletons. The rearrangement links TRBV6-6 to TRBJ1-6, with D maybe TRBD1 (5 bases). Sequencing was performed on peripheral blood, taken on day 0 of MenACWY control vaccination. The receptor comes from an adult in good health. The CDR3 DNA follows: TGTGCCAGCAGTTACGCCTATCCGGGGCAAAATTCACCCCTCCACTTT. Amino acid sequence: CASSYAYPGQNSPLHF.